This T cell receptor (beta chain) was identified during a study of STAT5B mutations in CD4+ large granular lymphocyte leukemia. This CDR3 contains 13 residues. Some clones are missing from TCRdb's copy, which holds only in-frame ones; the method was immunoSEQ multiplex PCR. The sample includes roughly 40,000 clones, around 81% of them seen just once. This TCR was recovered from a human donor in good health. The specimen was CD4+ T cells from blood buffy coats. The chain uses TRBV12-1 and TRBJ1-1; the table's D call of TRBD1 was not tested on the DNA. TRBV12-1 is a pseudogene locus. The DNA of the CDR3 is TGTGCCAGCAGCTGTACAGGGGGCCCTAGGGCTTTCTTT. Its translation is CASSCTGGPRAFF.